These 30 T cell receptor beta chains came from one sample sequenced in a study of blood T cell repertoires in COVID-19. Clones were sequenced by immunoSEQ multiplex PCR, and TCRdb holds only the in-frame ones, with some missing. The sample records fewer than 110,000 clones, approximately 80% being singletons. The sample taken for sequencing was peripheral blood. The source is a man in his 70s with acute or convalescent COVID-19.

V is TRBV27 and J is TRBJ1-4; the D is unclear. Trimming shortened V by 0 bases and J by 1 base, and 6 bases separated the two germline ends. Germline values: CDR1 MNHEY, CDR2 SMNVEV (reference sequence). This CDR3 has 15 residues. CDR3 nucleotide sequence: TGTGCCAGCAGTTTATCGAGGTTAACTAATGAAAAACTGTTTTTT. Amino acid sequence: CASSLSRLTNEKLFF.

The CDR3 DNA follows: TGTGCCAGCAGCTTGCCGGCAGGGGATAATTCACCCCTCCACTTT. Protein sequence: CASSLPAGDNSPLHF. The chain couples TRBV5-4 to TRBJ1-6, with D perhaps TRBD1 (6 bases). V lost 1 base to trimming and J lost 5 bases, with 10 bases between them. Germline values: CDR1 SGHNT, CDR2 YYREEE (reference sequence). CDR3 size: 15 residues.

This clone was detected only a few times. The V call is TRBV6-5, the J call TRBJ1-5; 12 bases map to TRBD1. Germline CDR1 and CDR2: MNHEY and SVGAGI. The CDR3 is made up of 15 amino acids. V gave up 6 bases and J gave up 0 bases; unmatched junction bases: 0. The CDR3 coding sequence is TGTGCCAGCAGGGGACAGGGGGCTAGCAATCAGCCCCAGCATTTT. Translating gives CASRGQGASNQPQHF.

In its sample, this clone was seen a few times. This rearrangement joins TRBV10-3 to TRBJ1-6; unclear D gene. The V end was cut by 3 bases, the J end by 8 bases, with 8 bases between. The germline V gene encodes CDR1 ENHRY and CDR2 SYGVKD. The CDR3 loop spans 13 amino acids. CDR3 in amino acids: CAISESGDSPLHF. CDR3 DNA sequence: TGTGCCATCAGTGAAAGTGGAGATTCACCCCTCCACTTT.

Here the CDR3 DNA reads TGTGCCAGCGGGCGTAACAATCAGCCCCAGCATTTT. It yields the protein CASGRNNQPQHF. The gene calls are TRBV9 and TRBJ1-5; no clear D gene. V was pared by 7 bases and J by 3 bases, with 8 bases between. Germline assignment: CDR1 SGDLS and CDR2 YYNGEE. The length of the CDR3 is 12 residues. The whole variable domain, remainder taken from reference TRBV9 and TRBJ1-5, is DSGVTQTPKHLITATGQRVTLRCSPRSGDLSVYWYQQSLDQGLQFLIQYYNGEERAKGNILERFSAQQFPDLHSELNLSSLELGDSALYFCASGRNNQPQHFGDGTRLSIL.

CDR3 in DNA: TGCGCCAGCAGCCAAGATCCCTTTACATCGAACACCGGGGAGCTGTTTTTT. Its protein product is CASSQDPFTSNTGELFF. The chain has TRBV4-3 and TRBJ2-2; D is undetermined. The CDR3 is 17 residues long. V lost 0 bases and J lost 0, with 11 bases in between. Per germline, CDR1 LGHNA and CDR2 YSLEER.

As DNA, the CDR3 is TGTGCCAGCAGCTTGGAGACAGGGCCCAACTATGGCTACACCTTC. It codes for CASSLETGPNYGYTF. The genes are TRBV7-8 and TRBJ1-2, with 7 bases lining up with TRBD1. Per the germline V gene, CDR1 is SGHVS and CDR2 is FQNEAQ. J lost 2 bases, V lost 3 bases, and 6 bases had no gene match. This CDR3 comprises 15 residues.

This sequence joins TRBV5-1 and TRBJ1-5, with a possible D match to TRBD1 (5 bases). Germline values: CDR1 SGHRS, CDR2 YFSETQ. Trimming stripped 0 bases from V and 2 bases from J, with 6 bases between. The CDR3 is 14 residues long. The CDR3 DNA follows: TGCGCCAGCAGCTTGGGGGGGGGCAATCAGCCCCAGCATTTT. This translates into CASSLGGGNQPQHF.

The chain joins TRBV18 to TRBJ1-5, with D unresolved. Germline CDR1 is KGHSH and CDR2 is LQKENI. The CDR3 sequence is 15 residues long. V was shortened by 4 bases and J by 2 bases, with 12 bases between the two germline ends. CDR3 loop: CASSLLGLGNQPQHF. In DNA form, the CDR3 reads TGTGCCAGCTCACTACTCGGACTGGGCAATCAGCCCCAGCATTTT.

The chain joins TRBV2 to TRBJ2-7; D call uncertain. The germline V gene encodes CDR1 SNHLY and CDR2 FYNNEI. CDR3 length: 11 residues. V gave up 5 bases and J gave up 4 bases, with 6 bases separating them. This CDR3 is CASSPQYEQYF. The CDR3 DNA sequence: TGTGCCAGCAGTCCCCAATACGAGCAGTACTTC.

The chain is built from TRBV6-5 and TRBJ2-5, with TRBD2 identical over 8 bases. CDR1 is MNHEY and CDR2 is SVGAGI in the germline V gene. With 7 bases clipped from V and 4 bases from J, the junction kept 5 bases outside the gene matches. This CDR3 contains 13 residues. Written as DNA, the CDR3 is TGTGCCAGCACTGGCGGGGGGATAGAGACCCAGTACTTC. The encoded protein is CASTGGGIETQYF.

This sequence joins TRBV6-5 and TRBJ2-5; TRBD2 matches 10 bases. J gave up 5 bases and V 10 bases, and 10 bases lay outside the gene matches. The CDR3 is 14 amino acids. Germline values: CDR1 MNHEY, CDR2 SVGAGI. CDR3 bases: TGTGCCACCCTGAAGCGGGGGGGCCAGGAGACCCAGTACTTC. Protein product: CATLKRGGQETQYF.

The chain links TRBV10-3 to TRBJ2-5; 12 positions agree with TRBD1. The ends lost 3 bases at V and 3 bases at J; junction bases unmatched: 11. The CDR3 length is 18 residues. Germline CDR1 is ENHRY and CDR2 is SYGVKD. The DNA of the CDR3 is TGTGCCATCAGTGAAACCGGGACAGGGGGCCCGGCGGAAGAGACCCAGTACTTC. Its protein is CAISETGTGGPAEETQYF.

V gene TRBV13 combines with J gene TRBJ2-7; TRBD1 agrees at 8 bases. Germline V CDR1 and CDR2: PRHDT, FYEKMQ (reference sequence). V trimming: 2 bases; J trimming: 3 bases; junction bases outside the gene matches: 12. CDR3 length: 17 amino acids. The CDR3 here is CASSLNARGLFGYEQYF. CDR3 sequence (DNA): TGTGCCAGCAGCTTAAATGCCAGGGGGCTTTTTGGCTACGAGCAGTACTTC.

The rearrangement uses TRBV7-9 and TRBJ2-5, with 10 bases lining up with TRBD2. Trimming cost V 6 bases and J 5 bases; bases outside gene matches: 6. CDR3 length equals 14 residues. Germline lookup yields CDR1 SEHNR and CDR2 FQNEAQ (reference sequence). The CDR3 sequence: CASRHKTSGETQYF. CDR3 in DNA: TGTGCCAGCAGGCATAAGACTAGCGGGGAGACCCAGTACTTC.

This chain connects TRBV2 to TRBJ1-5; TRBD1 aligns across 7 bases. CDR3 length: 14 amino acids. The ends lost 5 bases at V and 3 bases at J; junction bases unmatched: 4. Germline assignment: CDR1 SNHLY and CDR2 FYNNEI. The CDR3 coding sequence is TGTGCCAGCAGTCCGACAGGGTCCAATCAGCCCCAGCATTTT. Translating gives CASSPTGSNQPQHF.

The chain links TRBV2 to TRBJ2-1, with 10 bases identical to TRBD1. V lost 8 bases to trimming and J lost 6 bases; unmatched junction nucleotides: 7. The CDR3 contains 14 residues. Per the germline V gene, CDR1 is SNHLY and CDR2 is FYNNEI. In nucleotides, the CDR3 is TGTGCCAGCCACCGGGACAGGGGAGGCAATGAGCAGTTCTTC. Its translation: CASHRDRGGNEQFF.

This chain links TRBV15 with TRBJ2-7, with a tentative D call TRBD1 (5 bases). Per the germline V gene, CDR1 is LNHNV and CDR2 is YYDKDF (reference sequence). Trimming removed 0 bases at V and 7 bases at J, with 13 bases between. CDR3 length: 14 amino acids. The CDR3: CATSRDVRVREQYF. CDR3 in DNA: TGTGCCACCAGCAGAGATGTCAGGGTACGAGAGCAGTACTTC.

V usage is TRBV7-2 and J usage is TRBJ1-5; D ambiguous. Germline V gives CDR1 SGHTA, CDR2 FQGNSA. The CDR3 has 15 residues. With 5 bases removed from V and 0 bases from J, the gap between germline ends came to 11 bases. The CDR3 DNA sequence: TGTGCCAGCAGCCGCGGACGGGATAGCAATCAGCCCCAGCATTTT. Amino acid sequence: CASSRGRDSNQPQHF.

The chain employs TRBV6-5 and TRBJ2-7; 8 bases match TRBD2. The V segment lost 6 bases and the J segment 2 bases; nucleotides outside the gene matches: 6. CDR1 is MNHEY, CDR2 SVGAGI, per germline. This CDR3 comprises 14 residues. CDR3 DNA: TGTGCCAGCAGGGCGGGGGGACTACCCTACGAGCAGTACTTC. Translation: CASRAGGLPYEQYF.

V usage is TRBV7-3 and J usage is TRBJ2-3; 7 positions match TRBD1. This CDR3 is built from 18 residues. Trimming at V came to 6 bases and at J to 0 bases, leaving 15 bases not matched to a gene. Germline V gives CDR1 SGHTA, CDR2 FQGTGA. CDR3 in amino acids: CASSPTGRRPTSTDTQYF. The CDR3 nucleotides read TGTGCCAGCAGTCCGACAGGGAGACGGCCAACTAGCACAGATACGCAGTATTTT.

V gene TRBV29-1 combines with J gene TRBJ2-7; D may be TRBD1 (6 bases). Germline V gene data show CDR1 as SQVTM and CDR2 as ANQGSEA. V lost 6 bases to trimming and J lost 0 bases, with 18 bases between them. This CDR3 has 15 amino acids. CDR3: CSVFSRDNYSYEQYF. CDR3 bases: TGCAGCGTCTTCTCCCGGGACAACTACTCCTACGAGCAGTACTTC.

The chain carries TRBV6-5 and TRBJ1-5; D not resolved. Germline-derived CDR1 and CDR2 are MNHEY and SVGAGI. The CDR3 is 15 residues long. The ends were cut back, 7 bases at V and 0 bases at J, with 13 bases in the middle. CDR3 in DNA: TGTGCCAGCAAGGTCAGCCTAGGTAGCAATCAGCCCCAGCATTTT. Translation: CASKVSLGSNQPQHF.

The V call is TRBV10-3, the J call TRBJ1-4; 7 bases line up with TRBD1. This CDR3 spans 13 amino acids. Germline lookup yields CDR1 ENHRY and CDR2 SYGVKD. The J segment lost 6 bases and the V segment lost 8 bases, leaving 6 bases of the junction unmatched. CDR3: CAISGGLDEKLFF. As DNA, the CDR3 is TGTGCCATCTCAGGGGGGTTGGATGAAAAACTGTTTTTT.

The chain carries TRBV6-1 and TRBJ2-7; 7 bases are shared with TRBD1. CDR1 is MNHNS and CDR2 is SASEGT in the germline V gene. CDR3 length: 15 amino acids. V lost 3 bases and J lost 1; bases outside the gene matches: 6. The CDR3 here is CASSEGTVPSYEQYF. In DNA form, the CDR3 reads TGTGCCAGCAGTGAGGGGACAGTACCATCCTACGAGCAGTACTTC.

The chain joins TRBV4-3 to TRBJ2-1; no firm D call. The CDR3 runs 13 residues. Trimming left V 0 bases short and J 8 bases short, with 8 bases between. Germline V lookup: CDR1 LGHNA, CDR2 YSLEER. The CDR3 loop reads CASSQERGYEQFF. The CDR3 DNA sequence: TGCGCCAGCAGCCAAGAGCGCGGTTATGAGCAGTTCTTC.

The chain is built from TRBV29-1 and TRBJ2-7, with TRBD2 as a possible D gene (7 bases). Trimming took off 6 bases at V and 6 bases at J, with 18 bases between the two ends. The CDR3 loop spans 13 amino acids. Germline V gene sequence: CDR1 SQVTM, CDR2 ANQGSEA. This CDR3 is CSVPGGLVGEQYF. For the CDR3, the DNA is TGCAGCGTCCCCGGGGGGCTGGTGGGCGAGCAGTACTTC.

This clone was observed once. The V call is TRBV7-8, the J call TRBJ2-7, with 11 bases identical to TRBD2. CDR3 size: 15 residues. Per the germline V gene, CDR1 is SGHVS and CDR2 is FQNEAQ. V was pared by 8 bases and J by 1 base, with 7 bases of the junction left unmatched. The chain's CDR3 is CASGPLAGVSYEQYF. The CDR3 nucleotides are TGTGCCAGCGGACCACTAGCGGGGGTATCCTACGAGCAGTACTTC.

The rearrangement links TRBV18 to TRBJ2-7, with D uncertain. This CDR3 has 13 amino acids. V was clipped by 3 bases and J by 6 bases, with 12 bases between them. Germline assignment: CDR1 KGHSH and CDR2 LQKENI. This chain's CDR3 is CASSPYEVGEQYF. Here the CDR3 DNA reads TGTGCCAGCTCACCTTACGAGGTGGGCGAGCAGTACTTC.

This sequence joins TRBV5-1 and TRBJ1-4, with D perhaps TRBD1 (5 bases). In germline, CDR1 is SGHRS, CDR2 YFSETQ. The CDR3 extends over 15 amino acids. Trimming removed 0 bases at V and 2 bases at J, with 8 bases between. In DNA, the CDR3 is TGCGCCAGCAGCTTGGCGGCAGGGACTAATGAAAAACTGTTTTTT. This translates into CASSLAAGTNEKLFF. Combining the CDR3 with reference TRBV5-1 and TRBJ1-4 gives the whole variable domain KAGVTQTPRYLIKTRGQQVTLSCSPISGHRSVSWYQQTPGQGLQFLFEYFSETQRNKGNFPGRFSGRQFSNSRSEMNVSTLELGDSALYLCASSLAAGTNEKLFFGSGTQLSVL.